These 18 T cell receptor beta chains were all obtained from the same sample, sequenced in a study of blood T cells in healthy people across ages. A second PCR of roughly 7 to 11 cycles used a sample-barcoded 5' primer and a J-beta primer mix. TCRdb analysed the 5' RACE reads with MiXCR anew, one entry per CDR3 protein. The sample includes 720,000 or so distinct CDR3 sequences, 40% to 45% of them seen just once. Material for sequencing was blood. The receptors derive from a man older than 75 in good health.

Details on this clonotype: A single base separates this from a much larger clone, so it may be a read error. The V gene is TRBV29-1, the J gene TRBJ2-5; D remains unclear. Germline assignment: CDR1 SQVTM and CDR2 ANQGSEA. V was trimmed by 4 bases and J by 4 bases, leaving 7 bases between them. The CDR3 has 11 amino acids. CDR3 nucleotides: TGCAGCGTTGTTTGGGTAGAGACCCAGTACTTC. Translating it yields CSVVWVETQYF.

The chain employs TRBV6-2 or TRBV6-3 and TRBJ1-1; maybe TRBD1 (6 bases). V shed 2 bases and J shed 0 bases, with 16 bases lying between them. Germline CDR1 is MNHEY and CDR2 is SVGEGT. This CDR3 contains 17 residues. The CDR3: CASSYPRTETMNTEAFF. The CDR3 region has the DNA TGTGCCAGCAGTTACCCTAGGACAGAGACCATGAACACTGAAGCTTTCTTT.

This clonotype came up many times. The CDR3 sequence is CASRRQETQYF. CDR3 nucleotide sequence: TGTGCCAGCAGACGCCAAGAGACCCAGTACTTC. The chain links TRBV2 to TRBJ2-5, with no clear D. Germline CDR1 reads SNHLY; CDR2 reads FYNNEI. CDR3 length equals 11 residues. V lost 6 bases and J 1 base, leaving 3 bases between the germline ends.

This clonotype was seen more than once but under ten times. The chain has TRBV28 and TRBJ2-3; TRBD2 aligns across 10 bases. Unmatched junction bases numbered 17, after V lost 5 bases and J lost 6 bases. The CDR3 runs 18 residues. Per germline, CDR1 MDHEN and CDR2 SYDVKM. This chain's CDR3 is CASSIPLSGRIGLDTQYF. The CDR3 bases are TGTGCCAGCAGTATACCTCTTAGCGGGAGGATTGGTTTGGATACGCAGTATTTT.

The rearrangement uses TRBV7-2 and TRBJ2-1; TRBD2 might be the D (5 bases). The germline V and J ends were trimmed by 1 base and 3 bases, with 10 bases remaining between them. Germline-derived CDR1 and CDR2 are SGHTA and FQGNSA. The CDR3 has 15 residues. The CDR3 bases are TGTGCCAGCAGCTTAGAACTAGGTGTCTACAATGAGCAGTTCTTC. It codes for CASSLELGVYNEQFF. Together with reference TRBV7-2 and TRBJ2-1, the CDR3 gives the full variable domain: GAGVSQSPSNKVTEKGKDVELRCDPISGHTALYWYRQSLGQGLEFLIYFQGNSAPDKSGLPSDRFSAERTGGSVSTLTIQRTQQEDSAVYLCASSLELGVYNEQFFGPGTRLTVL.

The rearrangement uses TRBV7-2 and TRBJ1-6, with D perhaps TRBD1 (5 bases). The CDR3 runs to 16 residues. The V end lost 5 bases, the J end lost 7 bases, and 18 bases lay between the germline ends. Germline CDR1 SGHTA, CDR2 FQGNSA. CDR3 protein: CASSPDSARRNSPLHF. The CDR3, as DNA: TGTGCCAGCAGCCCAGACAGTGCCCGCCGAAATTCACCCCTCCACTTT.

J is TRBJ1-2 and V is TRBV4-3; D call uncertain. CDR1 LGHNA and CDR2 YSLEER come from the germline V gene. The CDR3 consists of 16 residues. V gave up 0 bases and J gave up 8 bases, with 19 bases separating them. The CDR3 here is CASSQDLTGRVRGYTF. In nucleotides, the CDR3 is TGCGCCAGCAGCCAAGACTTAACGGGAAGGGTCCGGGGCTACACCTTC.

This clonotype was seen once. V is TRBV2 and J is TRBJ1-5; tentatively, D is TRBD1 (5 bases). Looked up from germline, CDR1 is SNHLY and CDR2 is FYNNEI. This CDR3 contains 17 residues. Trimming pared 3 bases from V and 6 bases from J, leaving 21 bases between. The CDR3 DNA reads TGTGCCAGCAGTGATTTCGTGGGCCTCAGGGCGGGTCAGCCCCAGCATTTT. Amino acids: CASSDFVGLRAGQPQHF.

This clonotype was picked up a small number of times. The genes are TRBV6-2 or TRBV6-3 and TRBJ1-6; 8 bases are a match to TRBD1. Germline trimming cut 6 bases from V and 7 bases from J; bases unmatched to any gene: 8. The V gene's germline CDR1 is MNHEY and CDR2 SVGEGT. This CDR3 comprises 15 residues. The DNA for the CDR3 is TGTGCCAGCAGAGGGACAGGCGTGGGGAATTCACCCCTCCACTTT. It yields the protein CASRGTGVGNSPLHF.

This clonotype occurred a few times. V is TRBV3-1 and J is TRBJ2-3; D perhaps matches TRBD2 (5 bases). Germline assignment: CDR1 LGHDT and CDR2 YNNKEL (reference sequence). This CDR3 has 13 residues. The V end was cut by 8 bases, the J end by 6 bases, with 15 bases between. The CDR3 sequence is CASLDPEGDTQYF. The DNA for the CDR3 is TGTGCCAGCCTGGACCCCGAGGGTGATACGCAGTATTTT.

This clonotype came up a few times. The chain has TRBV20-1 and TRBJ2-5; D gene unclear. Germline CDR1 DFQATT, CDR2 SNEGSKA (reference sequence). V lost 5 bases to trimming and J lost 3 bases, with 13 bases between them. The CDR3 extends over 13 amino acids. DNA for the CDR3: TGCAGTGCTCCGACTGCGTTTAAAGAGACCCAGTACTTC. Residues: CSAPTAFKETQYF.

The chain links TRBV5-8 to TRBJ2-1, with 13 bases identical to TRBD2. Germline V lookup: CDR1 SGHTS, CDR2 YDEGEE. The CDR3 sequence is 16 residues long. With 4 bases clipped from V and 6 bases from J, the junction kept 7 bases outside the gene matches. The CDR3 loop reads CASSGPGLAGLNEQFF. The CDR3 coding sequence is TGTGCCAGCAGCGGTCCGGGACTAGCGGGACTCAATGAGCAGTTCTTC. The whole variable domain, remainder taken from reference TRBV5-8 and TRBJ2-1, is EAGVTQSPTHLIKTRGQQATLRCSPISGHTSVYWYQQALGLGLQFLLWYDEGEERNRGNFPPRFSGRQFPNYSSELNVNALELEDSALYLCASSGPGLAGLNEQFFGPGTRLTVL.

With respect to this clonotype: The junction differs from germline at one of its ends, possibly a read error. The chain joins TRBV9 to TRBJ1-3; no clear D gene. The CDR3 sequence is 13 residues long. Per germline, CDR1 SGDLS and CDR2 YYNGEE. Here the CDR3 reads CASSGSIGNIIYF. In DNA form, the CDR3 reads TGTGCCAGCAGCGGCTCTATCGGAAACATCATATATTTT.

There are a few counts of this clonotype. The CDR3 is CASSSGRSIQYF. CDR3 in DNA: TGTGCCAGCAGTTCGGGCCGGAGCATTCAGTACTTC. The chain couples TRBV2 to TRBJ2-4; D remains unclear. V lost 5 bases to trimming and J lost 9 bases, with 11 bases between them. The CDR3 is 12 amino acids. The V gene's germline CDR1 is SNHLY and CDR2 FYNNEI.

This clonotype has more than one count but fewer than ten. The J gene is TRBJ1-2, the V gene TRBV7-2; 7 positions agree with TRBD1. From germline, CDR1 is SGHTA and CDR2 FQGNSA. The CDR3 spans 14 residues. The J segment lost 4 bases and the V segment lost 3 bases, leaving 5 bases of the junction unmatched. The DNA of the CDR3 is TGTGCCAGCAGCTTTTCCGGGACAGTCTATGGCTACACCTTC. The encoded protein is CASSFSGTVYGYTF.

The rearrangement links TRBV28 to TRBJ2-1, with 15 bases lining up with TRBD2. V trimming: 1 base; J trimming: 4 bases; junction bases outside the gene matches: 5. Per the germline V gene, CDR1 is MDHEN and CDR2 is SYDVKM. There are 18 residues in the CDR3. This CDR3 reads CASSLSGLAGGDYNEQFF. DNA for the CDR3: TGTGCCAGCAGTTTATCGGGACTAGCGGGAGGCGATTACAATGAGCAGTTCTTC. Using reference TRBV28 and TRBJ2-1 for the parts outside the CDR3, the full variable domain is DVKVTQSSRYLVKRTGEKVFLECVQDMDHENMFWYRQDPGLGLRLIYFSYDVKMKEKGDIPEGYSVSREKKERFSLILESASTNQTSMYLCASSLSGLAGGDYNEQFFGPGTRLTVL.

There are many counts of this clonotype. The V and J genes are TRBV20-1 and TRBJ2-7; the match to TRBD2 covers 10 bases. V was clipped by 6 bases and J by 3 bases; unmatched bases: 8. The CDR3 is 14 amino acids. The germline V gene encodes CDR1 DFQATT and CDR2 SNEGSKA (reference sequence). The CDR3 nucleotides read TGCAGTGCCACCGGGACTAGCGAATACTACGAGCAGTACTTC. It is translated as CSATGTSEYYEQYF.

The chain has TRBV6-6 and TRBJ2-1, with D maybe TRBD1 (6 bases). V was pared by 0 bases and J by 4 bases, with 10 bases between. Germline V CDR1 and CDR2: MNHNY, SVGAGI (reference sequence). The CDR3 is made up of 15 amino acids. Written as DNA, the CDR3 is TGTGCCAGCAGTTACTCAGGACAGAGATACAATGAGCAGTTCTTC. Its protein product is CASSYSGQRYNEQFF.